Presented here are 24 T cell receptor beta chains from one specimen sequenced in a study of post-analysis software for immune sequencing data (dated by TCRdb to about 2015). Their antigens are not known. Libraries were made using PCR. Sequenced on an Illumina HiSeq 2500. To reduce PCR and sequencing biases, unique molecular identifiers were incorporated into the TCR beta cDNA libraries. The public sequencing data were trimmed at Q25 with fastp and processed into clonotypes with MiXCR by TCRdb, which kept only in-frame beta chains. All rows with the same CDR3 protein become a single entry with the most common DNA and genes. The sample has a few hundred thousand distinct CDR3 sequences on record, less than 40% of them singletons. The top ten hold roughly 6% of the sample. Findings and caveats that apply to the study as a whole: Patients showed significantly higher frequencies than controls for a handful of TRBV segments, among them TRBV5-6, TRBV5-1 and TRBV20-1.

The specimen was blood. These receptors were collected from a girl aged 2-17 years with multiple sclerosis.

J is TRBJ2-1 and V is TRBV6-5; weak D call: TRBD2 (5 bases). The CDR3 runs to 13 residues. Germline lookup yields CDR1 MNHEY and CDR2 SVGAGI. Trimming cost V 6 bases and J 11 bases, with 17 bases left between them. CDR3 residues: CASRPLITGKQFF. In DNA, the CDR3 is TGTGCCAGCAGGCCCTTGATCACGGGGAAGCAGTTCTTC.

The chain joins TRBV11-2 to TRBJ2-5, with 11 bases aligning to TRBD2. The CDR3 is 16 amino acids. The V gene's germline CDR1 is SGHAT and CDR2 FQNNGV. V lost 1 base and J lost 5; bases outside the gene matches: 6. CDR3 nucleotide sequence: TGTGCCAGCAGCTTAGCAGCCGGGACTAGCGGCGAGACCCAGTACTTC. Protein product: CASSLAAGTSGETQYF.

This CDR3 is CASSLAGRKNIQYF. In DNA form, the CDR3 reads TGCGCCAGCAGCTTGGCGGGCAGGAAAAACATTCAGTACTTC. This chain connects TRBV5-1 to TRBJ2-4; D is unresolved. Trimming removed 0 bases from V and 4 bases from J, with 8 bases in between. CDR3 length: 14 amino acids. The germline CDR1 and CDR2 sequences are SGHRS and YFSETQ.

This clonotype showed up many times. V and J are TRBV7-9 and TRBJ2-7; possible D gene TRBD2, 5 bases. The V gene's germline CDR1 is SEHNR and CDR2 FQNEAQ (reference sequence). V lost 6 bases to trimming and J lost 10 bases, with 10 bases between them. The CDR3 covers 10 residues. The CDR3 coding sequence is TGTGCCAGCAGTCCGGAGGCCCAGTACTTC. Translating gives CASSPEAQYF.

For the CDR3, the DNA is TGCGCCAGCAGCTGGGAAGGGACAGGGCATAATTCACCCCTCCACTTT. Translating it yields CASSWEGTGHNSPLHF. This chain uses TRBV5-1 with TRBJ1-6; TRBD1 matches at 9 bases. This CDR3 region has 16 residues. From germline, CDR1 is SGHRS and CDR2 YFSETQ. Unmatched junction bases numbered 6, after V lost 3 bases and J lost 5 bases.

The chain couples TRBV20-1 to TRBJ1-2; D is uncertain. V lost 8 bases and J 4 bases, leaving 20 bases between the germline ends. Per the germline V gene, CDR1 is DFQATT and CDR2 is SNEGSKA (reference sequence). The CDR3 has 14 residues. The CDR3: CSTSGTTNFYGYTF. Here the CDR3 DNA reads TGCAGTACCTCTGGCACGACAAATTTCTATGGCTACACCTTC.

The chain employs TRBV11-2 and TRBJ2-1; D gene ambiguous. This CDR3 has 16 amino acids. In germline, CDR1 is SGHAT, CDR2 FQNNGV. Trimming took 5 bases from V and 8 from J, leaving 22 bases between them. The CDR3, as DNA: TGTGCCAGCAGCCCCCGGGTACCCCCGGTTGGGGATGAGCAGTTCTTC. It codes for CASSPRVPPVGDEQFF.

The CDR3 sequence is CSALAGGNTGELFF. CDR3 sequence (DNA): TGCAGTGCCTTAGCGGGGGGGAACACCGGGGAGCTGTTTTTT. The genes are TRBV20-1 and TRBJ2-2; 10 bases are a match to TRBD2. From germline, CDR1 is DFQATT and CDR2 SNEGSKA (reference sequence). This CDR3 comprises 14 residues. V trimming: 6 bases; J trimming: 1 base; junction bases outside the gene matches: 2.

This clonotype was detected only once. The CDR3 coding sequence is TGTGCCAGCAGCCCAGGGGCAGGGGCATACCACAGTGAGCAGTTCTTC. This codes for CASSPGAGAYHSEQFF. The V gene is TRBV7-3, the J gene TRBJ2-1; perhaps TRBD1 as D (6 bases). Germline CDR1 reads SGHTA; CDR2 reads FQGTGA. The CDR3 has 16 amino acids. The V end lost 5 bases, the J end lost 9 bases, and 23 bases lay between the germline ends.

A single count supports this clonotype. V gene TRBV6-6 combines with J gene TRBJ1-6; 7 positions match TRBD1. Germline CDR1 and CDR2: MNHNY and SVGAGI (reference sequence). With V trimmed by 2 bases and J by 8 bases, 6 bases remained unmatched. The CDR3 spans 15 residues. The CDR3 nucleotides are TGTGCCAGCAGTTACGGACAGGTTAGGGATTCACCCCTCCACTTT. It is translated as CASSYGQVRDSPLHF.

V gene TRBV5-1 combines with J gene TRBJ2-3; D is unresolved. The CDR3 covers 16 residues. The germline V and J ends were trimmed by 4 bases and 1 base, with 16 bases remaining between them. Germline values: CDR1 SGHRS, CDR2 YFSETQ. The CDR3 DNA follows: TGCGCCAGCAGCAGGCAGGCCCACTCCGGCACAGATACGCAGTATTTT. It yields the protein CASSRQAHSGTDTQYF.

The table lists this clonotype with a few counts. The rearrangement joins TRBV15 to TRBJ2-7, with a possible D match to TRBD1 (5 bases). This CDR3 is built from 16 residues. V lost 5 bases and J 5 bases, leaving 22 bases between the germline ends. CDR1 is LNHNV, CDR2 YYDKDF, per germline (reference sequence). The CDR3 loop reads CATSDLDAGFSDEQYF. For the CDR3, the DNA is TGTGCCACCAGCGATCTAGATGCAGGGTTTTCGGACGAGCAGTACTTC.

The chain links TRBV5-1 to TRBJ2-7; D gene uncertain. Germline lookup yields CDR1 SGHRS and CDR2 YFSETQ. This CDR3 spans 15 amino acids. V was shortened by 0 bases and J by 3 bases, with 13 bases between the two germline ends. The CDR3 coding sequence is TGCGCCAGCAGCTTGGGCGTGGGGAACAACTACGAGCAGTACTTC. This translates into CASSLGVGNNYEQYF.

The chain is built from TRBV6-5 and TRBJ1-1; TRBD1 aligns across 8 bases. The CDR3 has 13 residues. The germline gives CDR1 MNHEY, CDR2 SVGAGI. V shed 4 bases and J 7 bases; nucleotides not matched to a gene: 5. The CDR3 sequence: CASSSYGQGEAFF. The DNA of the CDR3 is TGTGCCAGCAGTTCCTACGGACAGGGTGAAGCTTTCTTT.

The chain uses TRBV2 and TRBJ2-3; 8 nucleotides match TRBD2. The CDR3 sequence is 16 residues long. The germline V gene encodes CDR1 SNHLY and CDR2 FYNNEI. The ends lost 4 bases at V and 0 bases at J; junction bases unmatched: 6. This chain's CDR3 is CASSVGLGASTDTQYF. CDR3 coding DNA: TGTGCCAGCAGTGTGGGACTAGGTGCTAGCACAGATACGCAGTATTTT. The variable domain in full, completed from reference TRBV2 and TRBJ2-3, reads EPEVTQTPSHQVTQMGQEVILRCVPISNHLYFYWYRQILGQKVEFLVSFYNNEISEKSEIFDDQFSVERPDGSNFTLKIRSTKLEDSAMYFCASSVGLGASTDTQYFGPGTRLTVL.

The V call is TRBV7-2, the J call TRBJ2-5; 13 bases align to TRBD2. CDR1 and CDR2 from the germline V gene are SGHTA and FQGNSA. The CDR3 contains 16 residues. J lost 5 bases, V lost 5 bases, and 8 bases had no gene match. The CDR3 loop reads CASSPRTSGGAETQYF. Here the CDR3 DNA reads TGTGCCAGCAGCCCACGGACTAGCGGGGGTGCGGAGACCCAGTACTTC.

This rearrangement joins TRBV7-9 to TRBJ2-4; D possibly corresponds to TRBD1 (6 bases). The closer fit of TRBJ2-7 to the DNA end suggests the J call may be wrong. The CDR3 is made up of 14 amino acids. Germline lookup yields CDR1 SEHNR and CDR2 FQNEAQ (reference sequence). CDR3: CASSGGQLPYEQYF. In DNA, the CDR3 is TGTGCCAGCAGCGGTGGACAGCTACCCTACGAGCAGTACTTC.

This rearrangement joins TRBV4-2 to TRBJ2-7; 10 bases line up with TRBD2. The CDR3 contains 15 residues. Trimming removed 2 bases from V and 2 bases from J; junction bases left unmatched: 3. Germline V gives CDR1 LGHNA, CDR2 YNFKEQ. CDR3 loop: CASSQLAGGAYEQYF. CDR3 DNA sequence: TGTGCCAGCAGCCAATTAGCGGGGGGAGCCTACGAGCAGTACTTC.

This clonotype was recorded many times. The chain recombines TRBV10-2 with TRBJ2-5, with 8 nucleotides matching TRBD1. Trimming took 4 bases from V and 5 from J; bases not matched to a gene: 6. This CDR3 is built from 14 residues. The germline CDR1 and CDR2 sequences are WSHSY and SAAADI. This chain's CDR3 is CASSAGTGLETQYF. Written as DNA, the CDR3 is TGCGCCAGCAGTGCCGGGACAGGACTGGAGACCCAGTACTTC.

The V call is TRBV6-1, the J call TRBJ1-5; TRBD1 matches 7 bases. The junction had 21 bases not matched to a gene; V was cut back by 3 bases and J by 7 bases. This CDR3 contains 19 residues. Germline CDR1 and CDR2: MNHNS and SASEGT. CDR3 region: CASSDTSTGHRRGNQPQHF. CDR3 DNA sequence: TGTGCCAGCAGTGACACCTCGACAGGGCATCGGCGGGGGAACCAGCCCCAGCATTTT.

The chain combines TRBV4-1 with TRBJ2-5, with D tentatively TRBD2 (7 bases). V was shortened by 0 bases and J by 3 bases, with 23 bases between the two germline ends. The CDR3 runs 19 residues. The germline V gene encodes CDR1 MGHRA and CDR2 YSYEKL. CDR3 coding DNA: TGCGCCAGCAGCCAAGAATCACGCTGGGGGGCAGGGAGGGAAGAGACCCAGTACTTC. This codes for CASSQESRWGAGREETQYF.

Comments on this clonotype: At one end the junction does not follow the germline gene, possibly because of a read error. The rearrangement joins TRBV6-6 to TRBJ1-4, with D uncertain. Germline-derived CDR1 and CDR2 are MNHNY and SVGAGI (reference sequence). This CDR3 has 14 residues. Here the CDR3 reads CASSPRPTNEKRFF. The CDR3 DNA reads TGTGCCAGCAGTCCCCGACCAACTAATGAAAAACGGTTTTTT.

This clonotype was counted ten times or more. A read error may produce the germline difference seen at one junction end. J is TRBJ1-1 and V is TRBV5-1; D gene ambiguous. The V gene's germline CDR1 is SGHRS and CDR2 YFSETQ. The length of the CDR3 is 13 residues. The CDR3 protein is CASSLAPNTEAFF. The CDR3 DNA sequence: TGTGCCAGCAGTTTGGCTCCCAACACTGAAGCTTTCTTT. Variable domain in full (rest from reference TRBV5-1 and TRBJ1-1): KAGVTQTPRYLIKTRGQQVTLSCSPISGHRSVSWYQQTPGQGLQFLFEYFSETQRNKGNFPGRFSGRQFSNSRSEMNVSTLELGDSALYLCASSLAPNTEAFFGQGTRLTVV.

V gene TRBV25-1 combines with J gene TRBJ2-3; D possibly corresponds to TRBD2 (6 bases). Trimming pared 4 bases from V and 3 bases from J, leaving 17 bases between. CDR1 is MGHDK and CDR2 is SYGVNS in the germline V gene. The CDR3 has 16 residues. This chain's CDR3 is CASSGRRAGVTDTQYF. Written as DNA, the CDR3 is TGTGCCAGCAGTGGTAGACGAGCGGGCGTGACAGATACGCAGTATTTT. The full variable domain, its missing parts supplied by reference TRBV25-1 and TRBJ2-3, is EADIYQTPRYLVIGTGKKITLECSQTMGHDKMYWYQQDPGMELHLIHYSYGVNSTEKGDLSSESTVSRIRTEHFPLTLESARPSHTSQYLCASSGRRAGVTDTQYFGPGTRLTVL.